These T cell receptor beta chains were read from a single sample in a study of early T cells in non-severe SARS-CoV-2 infection. TCRdb recomputed calls from the 5' RACE reads with MiXCR, one row per CDR3 protein. The sample includes tens of thousands of distinct CDR3 sequences, approximately 6% of them seen just once. Sequenced sample: whole blood. The receptors were sampled from an adult who was a healthcare worker with PCR-confirmed SARS-CoV-2 infection or an uninfected control (not recorded which). Both conserved end residues are part of each CDR3.

j_call v_call cdr3_aa
TRBJ2-3 TRBV7-9 CASSLAWRGQHTQYF
TRBJ2-5 TRBV6-5 CASRPGGRETQYF
TRBJ2-5 TRBV11-2 CASSGLAGTQETQYF
TRBJ2-7 TRBV7-7 CASSRLGSPEQYF
TRBJ2-3 TRBV15 CATSRDSIAGGTQYF
TRBJ2-3 TRBV11-2 CASSSRGLAGGSSFTDTQYF
TRBJ1-1 TRBV4-3 CASSQDLELGGSGEAFF
TRBJ2-7 TRBV28 CAINPAGPSYEQYF
TRBJ2-5 TRBV7-9 CASSPEDFQETQYF
TRBJ1-1 TRBV20-1 CSADGAANTEAFF
TRBJ1-1 TRBV10-1 CASSPGLGNTEAFF
TRBJ2-2 TRBV7-6 CASSLAGQTGELFF
TRBJ2-2 TRBV4-3 CASSQAGASGDPTGELFF
TRBJ2-1 TRBV7-2 CASSLGDRGNNEQFF
TRBJ2-3 TRBV14 CASSQVDSTDTQYF
TRBJ2-5 TRBV24-1 CATMDQGFQETQYF
TRBJ2-3 TRBV11-1 CASSRTSGGAYLADTQYF
TRBJ2-3 TRBV7-8 CASRLQGGYTDTQYF
TRBJ1-1 TRBV5-6 CASSSTGGWGNTEAFF
TRBJ1-1 TRBV5-1 CTSSLAGSYTEAFF
TRBJ2-3 TRBV10-2 CASRATSSTDTQYF
TRBJ1-2 TRBV12-3/TRBV12-4 CASRTGRGYTF
TRBJ1-1 TRBV7-9 CASSRTGAQISEAFF
TRBJ1-1 TRBV4-3 CASSQERVTGVTEAFF
TRBJ2-7 TRBV2 CASSENHEQYF
TRBJ2-3 TRBV6-5 CASSYSSSAGGHGTQYF
TRBJ2-1 TRBV20-1 CSAQKGATIYNEQFF
TRBJ1-3 TRBV18 CASSTDSFLSSGNTIYF
TRBJ1-2 TRBV4-2 CASSQAGTGGDYGYTF
TRBJ2-2 TRBV11-2 CASSSRGTPGTGELFF
TRBJ2-3 TRBV7-2 CASSSPAGPTTDTQYF
TRBJ2-7 TRBV29-1 CSVAGQGGYEQYF
TRBJ2-4 TRBV7-8 CASSQPTGGENIQYF
TRBJ1-5 TRBV19 CASSTPGQGTQPQHF
TRBJ2-2 TRBV10-1 CASRGTTNTGELFF
TRBJ2-1 TRBV11-3 CASSPGNEQFF
TRBJ1-6 TRBV19 CASSISPASPLHF
TRBJ1-1 TRBV20-1 CSVQRGQPMNTEAFF
TRBJ1-1 TRBV11-2 CASSLDLGQENTEAFF
TRBJ2-5 TRBV10-3 CAISDLNSGAETQYF
TRBJ2-7 TRBV30 CASGATYEQYF
TRBJ1-4 TRBV4-3 CASSQGTAFNEKLFF
TRBJ2-4 TRBV12-3/TRBV12-4 CASSLGGTNIQYF
TRBJ2-5 TRBV20-1 CSARDQVTQYF
TRBJ1-6 TRBV7-2 CASSLRQGTNNSPLHF
TRBJ2-1 TRBV6-2/TRBV6-3 CASSYSGLANNEQFF
TRBJ2-7 TRBV14 CASSLRGGQGSHEQYF
TRBJ2-3 TRBV6-5 CASSYQGQGASTDTQYF
TRBJ2-5 TRBV13 CASSPGLAGVETQYF
TRBJ2-3 TRBV23-1 CASRSVTDTQYF
TRBJ2-7 TRBV2 CAKSRMGLAGGYEQYF
TRBJ2-1 TRBV28 CASSLGTHQSSYNEQFF
TRBJ2-5 TRBV14 CASSQDRAVQETQYF
TRBJ2-2 TRBV7-2 CASSWSSGGFNTGELFF
TRBJ2-3 TRBV19 CASSIKGAVGTDTQYF
TRBJ2-1 TRBV29-1 CSVAGQGAPREQFF
TRBJ2-2 TRBV20-1 CSARTGTSGTGELFF
TRBJ1-1 TRBV5-1 CASSLVLDSEAFF